The 26 T cell receptor beta chains given below trace back to one sample, sequenced in a study of human T cells and chemical hapten exposure. From the RACE reads, TCRdb called clonotypes with MiXCR, one entry per CDR3 protein. The sample includes roughly 56,000 distinct CDR3 sequences, roughly a tenth of them seen just once. The time point is: pre-sensitization, week 0. Sample treatment: therapeutic diphenylcyclopropenone sensitization with weekly scalp DPC. Unfractionated whole blood was the source from which total RNA was extracted. The specimen was whole blood, collected in connection with sensitization to the hapten diphenylcyclopropenone (DPC). The receptors shown here come from a woman under 40 with alopecia areata. Some clones in this sample may be carry-over from other donors' samples.

CDR3 loop: CASSLSTWGPFF. The CDR3 nucleotides read TGTGCCAGCAGCTTAAGTACCTGGGGACCTTTCTTT. The V and J genes are TRBV7-9 and TRBJ1-1; D might be TRBD1 (5 bases). Germline values: CDR1 SEHNR, CDR2 FQNEAQ (reference sequence). V was clipped by 2 bases and J by 12 bases, with 13 bases between them. This CDR3 has 12 residues.

This clonotype was counted between two and nine times. This chain's CDR3 is CAICSGLNTDTQYF. The CDR3 region has the DNA TGTGCCATCTGTTCAGGGCTAAACACAGATACGCAGTATTTT. The chain couples TRBV10-3 to TRBJ2-3; D might be TRBD1 (5 bases). V gave up 8 bases and J gave up 2 bases, with 14 bases separating them. Germline CDR1 is ENHRY and CDR2 is SYGVKD. CDR3 length equals 14 residues.

This clonotype was seen only a few times. V and J are TRBV3-1 and TRBJ1-1; TRBD1 is a possible D gene (6 bases). Germline-derived CDR1 and CDR2 are LGHDT and YNNKEL (reference sequence). V lost 5 bases, J lost 1 base, and 11 bases lay in between. This CDR3 spans 14 amino acids. CDR3 bases: TGTGCCAGCAGCAGCCGGACAGAGAACACTGAAGCTTTCTTT. Protein product: CASSSRTENTEAFF.

The chain has TRBV7-2 and TRBJ2-3; D possibly corresponds to TRBD1 (6 bases). The CDR3 sequence is 15 residues long. Germline V lookup: CDR1 SGHTA, CDR2 FQGNSA. Trimming shortened V by 4 bases and J by 0 bases, and 11 bases separated the two germline ends. The CDR3 region has the DNA TGTGCCAGCAGCTCGCAGACAGGTAGCACAGATACGCAGTATTTT. This sequence encodes CASSSQTGSTDTQYF.

The chain has TRBV12-3 or TRBV12-4 and TRBJ1-3; 9 nucleotides line up with TRBD1. V lost 6 bases, J lost 5 bases, and 5 bases stayed unmatched. The CDR3 consists of 14 residues. CDR3 residues: CASRRGTGRNTIYF. Here the CDR3 DNA reads TGTGCCAGCAGGAGGGGGACAGGGAGAAACACCATATATTTT.

This clonotype appeared many times. This sequence joins TRBV10-3 and TRBJ2-1; maybe TRBD1 (6 bases). Trimming removed 0 bases at V and 3 bases at J, with 6 bases between. The CDR3 runs to 14 residues. CDR1 and CDR2 (germline): ENHRY, SYGVKD. The CDR3 is CAISESDSYNEQFF. The CDR3 coding sequence is TGTGCCATCAGTGAGTCGGACAGCTACAATGAGCAGTTCTTC.

V usage is TRBV12-3 or TRBV12-4 and J usage is TRBJ2-5; 11 bases fit TRBD1. The CDR3 loop spans 12 amino acids. The V segment lost 8 bases and the J segment 9 bases; nucleotides outside the gene matches: 5. DNA of the CDR3: TGTGCCAGCCGGGGGACAGGGGGGCCCCAGTACTTC. Translating it yields CASRGTGGPQYF.

This rearrangement joins TRBV29-1 to TRBJ2-7; the D call may be TRBD1 or TRBD2 (8 bases each). V lost 1 base to trimming and J lost 2 bases, with 15 bases between them. The CDR3 contains 15 residues. CDR1 is SQVTM, CDR2 ANQGSEA, per germline. CDR3 bases: TGCAGCGTTGAAGGCGGGGGGACAGGAACCTACGAGCAGTACTTC. This translates into CSVEGGGTGTYEQYF.

This clonotype was detected a few times. The chain has TRBV7-8 and TRBJ2-2, with no clear D. Germline loops: CDR1 SGHVS, CDR2 FQNEAQ. The CDR3 runs 13 residues. V shed 2 bases and J shed 6 bases, with 7 bases lying between them. This chain's CDR3 is CASSLRVPGELFF. Here the CDR3 DNA reads TGTGCCAGCAGCTTACGGGTACCCGGGGAGCTGTTTTTT.

This clonotype was picked up many times. The rearrangement uses TRBV5-1 and TRBJ1-6, with a possible D match to TRBD1 (5 bases). This CDR3 is 13 amino acids long. In germline, CDR1 is SGHRS, CDR2 YFSETQ. Trimming removed 10 bases at V and 4 bases at J, with 12 bases between. The CDR3 sequence: CASRGDYNSPLHF. CDR3 coding DNA: TGCGCCTCCCGAGGGGATTATAATTCACCCCTCCACTTT.

This clonotype was detected ten times or more. The CDR3 DNA follows: TGTGCCAGCAGCGAAGGACAGGAAGGAAACACCATATATTTT. Translated: CASSEGQEGNTIYF. The genes are TRBV3-1 and TRBJ1-3; 7 bases fit TRBD1. The CDR3 covers 14 residues. Germline V CDR1 and CDR2: LGHDT, YNNKEL (reference sequence). Trimming took 5 bases from V and 4 from J; bases not matched to a gene: 5.

There are many counts of this clonotype. This chain connects TRBV7-2 to TRBJ1-1; 8 bases map to TRBD1. This CDR3 comprises 14 residues. The ends lost 3 bases at V and 4 bases at J; junction bases unmatched: 4. Germline V gene sequence: CDR1 SGHTA, CDR2 FQGNSA. The CDR3 region is CASSLWDRPTEAFF. The CDR3 nucleotides are TGTGCCAGCAGCTTGTGGGACAGGCCCACTGAAGCTTTCTTT.

This clonotype was counted only a few times. CDR3 sequence reads: CASSLSPLRANTEAFF. CDR3 DNA sequence: TGTGCCAGCAGTTTATCCCCCTTGAGGGCGAACACTGAAGCTTTCTTT. The chain uses TRBV6-2 or TRBV6-3 and TRBJ1-1; no reliable D call. The CDR3 totals 16 residues. Germline CDR1 and CDR2: MNHEY and SVGEGT. The V gene lost 4 bases and the J gene lost 1 base, with 16 bases spanning the gap.

V and J are TRBV7-8 and TRBJ2-7; D perhaps matches TRBD1 (5 bases). The CDR3 sequence is 8 residues long. Germline loops: CDR1 SGHVS, CDR2 FQNEAQ. The CDR3 is CERGEQYF. The DNA for the CDR3 is TGTGAAAGGGGCGAGCAGTACTTC.

The rearrangement joins TRBV4-3 to TRBJ2-3, with a possible D match to TRBD1 (5 bases). V shed 0 bases and J shed 2 bases, with 9 bases lying between them. The CDR3 contains 15 residues. Germline CDR1 and CDR2: LGHNA and YSLEER. CDR3 in amino acids: CASSQEGLFTDTQYF. CDR3 DNA: TGCGCCAGCAGCCAAGAGGGGCTCTTCACAGATACGCAGTATTTT.

This clonotype was counted only a few times. J is TRBJ2-7 and V is TRBV7-2; 7 bases agree with TRBD1. The germline V gene encodes CDR1 SGHTA and CDR2 FQGNSA. There are 15 residues in the CDR3. J was trimmed by 7 bases and V by 4 bases; bases with no gene match: 13. CDR3 region: CASSSLLLGDREQYF. CDR3 nucleotide sequence: TGTGCCAGCAGCTCCCTCCTCCTGGGGGACAGAGAGCAGTACTTC.

About this clonotype: Just one base apart from a much larger clone, this may be a read error. The V call is TRBV20-1, the J call TRBJ2-3; 9 bases agree with TRBD2. Germline CDR1 DFQATT, CDR2 SNEGSKA (reference sequence). The CDR3 runs to 15 residues. Germline trimming cut 2 bases from V and 6 bases from J; bases unmatched to any gene: 9. This chain's CDR3 is CSARSLRGGGDTQYF. CDR3 nucleotides: TGCAGTGCTAGATCCCTGCGGGGGGGCGGGGATACGCAGTATTTT.

This chain connects TRBV9 to TRBJ1-1; TRBD1 matches 7 bases. This CDR3 spans 15 amino acids. V gave up 5 bases and J gave up 2 bases; unmatched junction bases: 9. Germline CDR1 SGDLS, CDR2 YYNGEE. The CDR3 DNA follows: TGTGCCAGCAGGAAGACAGGGACACGCAACACTGAAGCTTTCTTT. It encodes CASRKTGTRNTEAFF.

This clonotype was observed at least ten times. The chain uses TRBV2 and TRBJ2-5, with a tentative D call TRBD1 (6 bases). V was shortened by 4 bases and J by 0 bases, with 15 bases between the two germline ends. The CDR3 is made up of 16 amino acids. Germline V gene data show CDR1 as SNHLY and CDR2 as FYNNEI. DNA for the CDR3: TGTGCCAGCAGTGTATTGGGGGCGTCAAACCAAGAGACCCAGTACTTC. Translating gives CASSVLGASNQETQYF.

This clonotype appeared a few times. This sequence joins TRBV7-2 and TRBJ2-3; D is ambiguous. V gave up 2 bases and J gave up 4 bases, with 22 bases separating them. Per germline, CDR1 SGHTA and CDR2 FQGNSA. This CDR3 is built from 18 residues. This chain's CDR3 is CASSLTGRSGVSADTQYF. CDR3 coding DNA: TGTGCCAGCAGCTTAACGGGTCGGAGTGGGGTTTCCGCAGATACGCAGTATTTT.

The genes are TRBV24-1 and TRBJ1-5; D gene uncertain. Germline V CDR1 and CDR2: KGHDR, SFDVKD. V was pared by 4 bases and J by 4 bases, with 4 bases between. The CDR3 has 12 amino acids. The CDR3 loop reads CATSERNQPQHF. The CDR3 coding sequence is TGTGCCACCAGTGAGCGGAATCAGCCCCAGCATTTT.

This chain links TRBV1 with TRBJ2-6; the table gives TRBD2 as D, unverified against the DNA. TRBV1 is a listed pseudogene. This CDR3 spans 15 amino acids. The CDR3 DNA reads TGCACCAGCAGCCAAGGGAGGGCTGGGGCCAACGTCCTGACTTTC. Translation gives CTSSQGRAGANVLTF.

Only a few counts were recorded for this clonotype. The chain has TRBV20-1 and TRBJ1-5; D remains unclear. Germline CDR1 and CDR2: DFQATT and SNEGSKA (reference sequence). The length of the CDR3 is 12 residues. The V gene lost 3 bases and the J gene lost 7 bases, with 10 bases spanning the gap. Here the CDR3 reads CSASSPLQPQHF. The CDR3 DNA reads TGCAGTGCTAGTTCTCCTCTACAGCCCCAGCATTTT.

This clonotype is a singleton in its sample. This chain joins TRBV5-6 and TRBJ2-1, with 10 bases fitting TRBD1. The V gene's germline CDR1 is SGHDT and CDR2 YYEEEE. Trimming at V came to 3 bases and at J to 10 bases, leaving 10 bases not matched to a gene. The CDR3 covers 15 residues. CDR3 protein: CASSSPGTGEGEQFF. The CDR3 DNA follows: TGTGCCAGCAGCTCACCCGGGACAGGGGAAGGCGAGCAGTTCTTC.

The chain joins TRBV2 to TRBJ2-3; a possible D gene is TRBD2 (5 bases). The V gene's germline CDR1 is SNHLY and CDR2 FYNNEI. The CDR3 is 16 amino acids. The germline V and J ends were trimmed by 4 bases and 1 base, with 15 bases remaining between them. CDR3 protein: CASSAAIGAGTDTQYF. As DNA, the CDR3 is TGTGCCAGCAGTGCCGCGATTGGAGCGGGCACAGATACGCAGTATTTT.

The J gene is TRBJ1-5, the V gene TRBV6-2 or TRBV6-3; no reliable D call. The CDR3 contains 14 residues. Trimming pared 8 bases from V and 1 base from J, leaving 12 bases between. From germline, CDR1 is MNHEY and CDR2 SVGEGT. CDR3 loop: CASLRPGSNQPQHF. Written as DNA, the CDR3 is TGTGCCAGCCTTAGGCCTGGGAGCAATCAGCCCCAGCATTTT.